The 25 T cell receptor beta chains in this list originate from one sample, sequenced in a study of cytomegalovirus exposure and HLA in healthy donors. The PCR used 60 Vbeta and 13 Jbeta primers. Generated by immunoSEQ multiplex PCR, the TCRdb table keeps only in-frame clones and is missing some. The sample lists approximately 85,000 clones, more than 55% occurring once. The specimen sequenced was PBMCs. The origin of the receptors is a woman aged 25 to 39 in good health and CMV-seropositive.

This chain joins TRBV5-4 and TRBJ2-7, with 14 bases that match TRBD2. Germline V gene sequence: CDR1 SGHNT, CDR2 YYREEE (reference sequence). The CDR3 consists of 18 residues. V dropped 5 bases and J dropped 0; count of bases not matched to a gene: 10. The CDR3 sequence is CASRPGLAGAISSYEQYF. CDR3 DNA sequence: TGTGCCAGCAGACCGGGACTAGCGGGGGCCATAAGCTCCTACGAGCAGTACTTC.

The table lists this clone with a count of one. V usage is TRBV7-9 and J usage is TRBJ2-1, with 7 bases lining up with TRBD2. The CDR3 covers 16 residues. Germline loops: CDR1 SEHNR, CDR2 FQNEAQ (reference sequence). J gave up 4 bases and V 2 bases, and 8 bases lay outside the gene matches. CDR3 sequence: CASSLSGGGRYNEQFF. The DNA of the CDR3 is TGTGCCAGCAGCTTAAGTGGCGGGGGACGATACAATGAGCAGTTCTTC.

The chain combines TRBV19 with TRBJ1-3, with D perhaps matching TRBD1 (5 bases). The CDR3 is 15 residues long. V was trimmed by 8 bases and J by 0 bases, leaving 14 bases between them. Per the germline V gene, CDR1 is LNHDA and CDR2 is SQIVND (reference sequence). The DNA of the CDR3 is TGTGCCAGTTCATCAGACAGACTCTCTGGAAACACCATATATTTT. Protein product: CASSSDRLSGNTIYF.

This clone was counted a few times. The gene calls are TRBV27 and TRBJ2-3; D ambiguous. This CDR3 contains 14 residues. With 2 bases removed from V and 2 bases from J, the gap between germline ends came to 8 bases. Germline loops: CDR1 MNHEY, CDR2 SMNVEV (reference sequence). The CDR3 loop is CASSLTPHTDTQYF. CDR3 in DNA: TGTGCCAGCAGTTTAACGCCACACACAGATACGCAGTATTTT.

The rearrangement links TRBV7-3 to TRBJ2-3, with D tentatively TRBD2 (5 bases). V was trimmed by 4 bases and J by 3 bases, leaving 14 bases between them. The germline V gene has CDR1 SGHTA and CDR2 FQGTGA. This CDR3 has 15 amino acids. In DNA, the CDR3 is TGTGCCAGCAGCTCCGCGATCGGGGTTACAGATACGCAGTATTTT. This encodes CASSSAIGVTDTQYF.

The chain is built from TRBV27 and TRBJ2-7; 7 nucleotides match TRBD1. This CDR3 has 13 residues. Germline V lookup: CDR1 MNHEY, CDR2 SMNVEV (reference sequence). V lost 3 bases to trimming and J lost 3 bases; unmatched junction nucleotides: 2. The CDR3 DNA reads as TGTGCCAGCAGTTTGAGGGGGCTCTACGAGCAGTACTTC. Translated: CASSLRGLYEQYF.

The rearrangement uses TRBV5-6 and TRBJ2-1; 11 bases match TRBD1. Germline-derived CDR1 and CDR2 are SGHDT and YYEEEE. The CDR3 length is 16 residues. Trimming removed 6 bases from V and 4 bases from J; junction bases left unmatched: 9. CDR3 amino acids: CASNRGGDRGYNEQFF. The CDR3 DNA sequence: TGTGCCAGCAACCGGGGGGGGGACAGGGGGTACAATGAGCAGTTCTTC.

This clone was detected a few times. The CDR3 reads CSVRTGSNTGELFF. In DNA, the CDR3 is TGCAGCGTGAGGACAGGATCGAACACCGGGGAGCTGTTTTTT. This chain links TRBV29-1 with TRBJ2-2, with 7 bases matching TRBD1. CDR1 and CDR2 (germline): SQVTM, ANQGSEA. The ends lost 6 bases at V and 0 bases at J; junction bases unmatched: 4. This CDR3 has 14 amino acids.

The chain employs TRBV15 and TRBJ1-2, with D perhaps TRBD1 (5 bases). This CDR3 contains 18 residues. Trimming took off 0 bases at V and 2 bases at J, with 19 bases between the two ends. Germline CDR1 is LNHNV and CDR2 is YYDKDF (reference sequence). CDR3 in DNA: TGTGCCACCAGCAGAGAGCAAACAGGAATACAGAAAAACTATGGCTACACCTTC. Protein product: CATSREQTGIQKNYGYTF. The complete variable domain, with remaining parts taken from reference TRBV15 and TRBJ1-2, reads DAMVIQNPRYQVTQFGKPVTLSCSQTLNHNVMYWYQQKSSQAPKLLFHYYDKDFNNEADTPDNFQSRRPNTSFCFLDIRSPGLGDTAMYLCATSREQTGIQKNYGYTFGSGTRLTVV.

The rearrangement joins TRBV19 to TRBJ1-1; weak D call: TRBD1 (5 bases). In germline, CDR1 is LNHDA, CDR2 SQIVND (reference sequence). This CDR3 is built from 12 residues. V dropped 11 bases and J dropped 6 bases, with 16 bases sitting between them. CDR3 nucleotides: TGTGCCTCGAAAGGGGAAGGGGCTGAAGCTTTCTTT. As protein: CASKGEGAEAFF.

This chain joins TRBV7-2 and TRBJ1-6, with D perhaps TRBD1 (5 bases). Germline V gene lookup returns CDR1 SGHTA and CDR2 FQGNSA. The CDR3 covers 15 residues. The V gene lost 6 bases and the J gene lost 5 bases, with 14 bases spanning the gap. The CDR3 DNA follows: TGTGCCAGCAGTCCAGCCGGGACTAATAATTCACCCCTCCACTTT. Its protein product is CASSPAGTNNSPLHF.

The CDR3 region has the DNA TGTGCCAGCAGCCCCGTAGCGGGGTCCTACAATGAGCAGTTCTTC. Translating gives CASSPVAGSYNEQFF. The chain combines TRBV5-6 with TRBJ2-1, with TRBD2 matching over 8 bases. Germline V gene sequence: CDR1 SGHDT, CDR2 YYEEEE. This CDR3 region has 15 residues. V lost 4 bases and J lost 1; bases outside the gene matches: 4.

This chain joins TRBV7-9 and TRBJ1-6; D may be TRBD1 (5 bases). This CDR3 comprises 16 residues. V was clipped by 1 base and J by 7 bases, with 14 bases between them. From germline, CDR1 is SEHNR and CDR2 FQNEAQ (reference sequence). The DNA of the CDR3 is TGTGCCAGCAGCTTAGATTTGGGGCGAGGCAATTCACCCCTCCACTTT. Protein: CASSLDLGRGNSPLHF.

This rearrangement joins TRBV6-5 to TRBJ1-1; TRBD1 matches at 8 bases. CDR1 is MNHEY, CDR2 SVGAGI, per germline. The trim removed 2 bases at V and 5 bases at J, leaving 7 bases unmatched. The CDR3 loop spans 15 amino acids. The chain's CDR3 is CASSYDRGLVTEAFF. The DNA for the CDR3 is TGTGCCAGCAGTTACGACAGGGGTTTGGTGACTGAAGCTTTCTTT.

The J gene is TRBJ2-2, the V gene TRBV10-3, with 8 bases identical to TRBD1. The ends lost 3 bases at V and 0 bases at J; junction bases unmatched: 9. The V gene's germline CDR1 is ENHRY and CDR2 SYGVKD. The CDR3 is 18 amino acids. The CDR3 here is CAISDTYGTGANTGELFF. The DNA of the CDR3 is TGTGCCATCAGTGACACCTACGGGACAGGCGCGAACACCGGGGAGCTGTTTTTT.

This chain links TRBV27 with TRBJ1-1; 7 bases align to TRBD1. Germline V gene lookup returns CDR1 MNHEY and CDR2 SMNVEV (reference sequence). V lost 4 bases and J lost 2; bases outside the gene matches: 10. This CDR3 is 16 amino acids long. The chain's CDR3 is CASSSGTVNINTEAFF. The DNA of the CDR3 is TGTGCCAGCAGTTCAGGGACAGTAAATATAAACACTGAAGCTTTCTTT.

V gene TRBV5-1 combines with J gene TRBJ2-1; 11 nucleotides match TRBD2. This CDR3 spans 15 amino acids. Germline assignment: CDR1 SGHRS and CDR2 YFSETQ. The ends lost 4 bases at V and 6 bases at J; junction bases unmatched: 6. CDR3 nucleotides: TGCGCCAGCAGCATTCTAGCGGGGGGTACCAATGAGCAGTTCTTC. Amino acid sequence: CASSILAGGTNEQFF.

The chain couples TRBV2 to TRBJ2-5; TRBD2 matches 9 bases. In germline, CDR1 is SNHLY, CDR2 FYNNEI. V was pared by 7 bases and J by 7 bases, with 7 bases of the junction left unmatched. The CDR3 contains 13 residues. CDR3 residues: CASTTGLARTQYF. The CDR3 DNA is TGTGCCAGCACCACCGGACTAGCGCGGACCCAGTACTTC.

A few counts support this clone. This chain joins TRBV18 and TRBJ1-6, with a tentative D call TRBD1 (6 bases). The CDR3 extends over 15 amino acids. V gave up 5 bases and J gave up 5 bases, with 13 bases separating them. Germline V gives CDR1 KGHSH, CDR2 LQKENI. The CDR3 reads CASSVGQTNNSPLHF. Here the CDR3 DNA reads TGTGCCAGCTCAGTTGGACAGACAAATAATTCACCCCTCCACTTT.

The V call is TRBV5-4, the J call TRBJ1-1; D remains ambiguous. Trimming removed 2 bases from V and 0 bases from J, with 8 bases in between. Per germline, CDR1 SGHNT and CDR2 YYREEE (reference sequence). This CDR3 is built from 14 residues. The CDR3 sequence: CASSFEGMNTEAFF. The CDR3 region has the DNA TGTGCCAGCAGCTTCGAGGGCATGAACACTGAAGCTTTCTTT. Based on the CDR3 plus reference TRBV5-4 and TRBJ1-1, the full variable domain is ETGVTQSPTHLIKTRGQQVTLRCSSQSGHNTVSWYQQALGQGPQFIFQYYREEENGRGNFPPRFSGLQFPNYSSELNVNALELDDSALYLCASSFEGMNTEAFFGQGTRLTVV.

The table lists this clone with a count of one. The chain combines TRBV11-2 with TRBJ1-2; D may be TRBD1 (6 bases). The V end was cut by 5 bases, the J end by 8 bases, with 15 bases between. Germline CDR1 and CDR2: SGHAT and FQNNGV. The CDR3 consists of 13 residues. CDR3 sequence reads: CASSPNRDRGYTF. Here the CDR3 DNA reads TGTGCCAGCAGCCCCAACAGGGATCGCGGCTACACCTTC.

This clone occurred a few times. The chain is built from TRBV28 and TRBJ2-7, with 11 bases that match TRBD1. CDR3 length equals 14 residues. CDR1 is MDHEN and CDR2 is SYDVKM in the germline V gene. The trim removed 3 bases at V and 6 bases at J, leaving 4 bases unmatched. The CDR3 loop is CASSFGTGGSEQYF. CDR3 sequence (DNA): TGTGCCAGCAGTTTTGGGACAGGGGGAAGCGAGCAGTACTTC.

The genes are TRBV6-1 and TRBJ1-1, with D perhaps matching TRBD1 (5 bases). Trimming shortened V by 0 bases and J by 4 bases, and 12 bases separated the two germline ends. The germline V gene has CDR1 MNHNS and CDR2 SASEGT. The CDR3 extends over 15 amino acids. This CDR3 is CASSEAATGGTEAFF. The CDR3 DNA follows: TGTGCCAGCAGTGAAGCGGCAACGGGGGGCACTGAAGCTTTCTTT.

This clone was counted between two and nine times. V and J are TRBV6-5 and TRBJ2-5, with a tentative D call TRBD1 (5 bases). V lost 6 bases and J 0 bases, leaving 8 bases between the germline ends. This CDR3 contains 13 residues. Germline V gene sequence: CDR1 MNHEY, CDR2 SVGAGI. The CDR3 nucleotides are TGTGCCAGCAGACCAGGGTACCAAGAGACCCAGTACTTC. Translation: CASRPGYQETQYF.

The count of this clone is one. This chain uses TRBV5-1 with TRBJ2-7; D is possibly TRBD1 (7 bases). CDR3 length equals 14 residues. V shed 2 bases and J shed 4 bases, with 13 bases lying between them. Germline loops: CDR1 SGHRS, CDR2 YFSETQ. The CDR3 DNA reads TGCGCCAGCAGCTTTGCAGGGGGAGGATACGAGCAGTACTTC. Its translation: CASSFAGGGYEQYF.